Each of the 22 T cell receptor beta chains below was sequenced from the same sample in a study of molecular identifiers for immune sequencing clone quantification. TCRdb re-called the PCR reads with MiXCR, one entry per CDR3 protein. The sample contains some 580,000 distinct CDR3 sequences, roughly 23% of which appear only once. The sequenced sample was naive CD8+ T cells from blood, with Jurkat cell RNA spiked in. Subset given: FACS-sorted CD8+CD4-CCR7+CD45RA+ naive T cells. The receptors stem from a human donor in good health. Some libraries in this study had Jurkat cell RNA spiked in.

This clonotype was seen at least ten times. This sequence joins TRBV2 and TRBJ2-5; D may be TRBD2 (5 bases). The CDR3 sequence is 13 residues long. Germline assignment: CDR1 SNHLY and CDR2 FYNNEI. V was pared by 8 bases and J by 3 bases, with 13 bases between. DNA of the CDR3: TGTGCCAGCGACGGGAAAATAAAAGAGACCCAGTACTTC. This translates into CASDGKIKETQYF.

There are a few counts of this clonotype. A much larger clone differs by one base, so this may be a read error. The rearrangement uses TRBV5-1 and TRBJ2-7; a possible D gene is TRBD1 (6 bases). This CDR3 region has 15 residues. Looked up from germline, CDR1 is SGHRS and CDR2 is YFSETQ. Written as DNA, the CDR3 is TGCGCCAGCGGCTTGGGGGCAGGGTCGGGGTACGAGCAGTACTTC. This gives the protein CASGLGAGSGYEQYF.

Turning to this clonotype: A much larger clone lies a single base off, so this may be a read error. This chain uses TRBV11-3 with TRBJ2-1; 11 nucleotides line up with TRBD2. The CDR3 runs 17 residues. Trimming removed 4 bases from V and 6 bases from J; junction bases left unmatched: 11. Germline CDR1 reads SGHNT; CDR2 reads YENEEA. CDR3 protein: CASSSPKPSGGRNEQFF. CDR3 DNA sequence: TGTGCCAGCAGCTCGCCAAAGCCTAGCGGGGGGCGCAATGAGCAGTTCTTC.

CDR3 region: CARTQGGSGGELFF. DNA of the CDR3: TGTGCCCGCACCCAGGGCGGGTCGGGCGGGGAGCTGTTTTTT. The chain carries TRBV7-2 and TRBJ2-2; either TRBD1 or TRBD2 may fit D (5 bases each). This CDR3 contains 14 residues. Trimming took 11 bases from V and 7 from J, leaving 20 bases between them. Looked up from germline, CDR1 is SGHTA and CDR2 is FQGNSA.

This clonotype was counted ten times or more. CDR3 loop: CSAVLRQLTDTQYF. The CDR3 DNA reads as TGCAGCGCCGTCTTGAGACAGCTCACAGATACGCAGTATTTT. The J gene is TRBJ2-3, the V gene TRBV20-1, with a tentative D call TRBD1 (5 bases). Germline CDR1 DFQATT, CDR2 SNEGSKA (reference sequence). The CDR3 covers 14 residues.

This clonotype was seen repeatedly, ten times or more. The chain recombines TRBV10-2 with TRBJ2-7; D ambiguous. V was clipped by 6 bases and J by 2 bases, with 5 bases between them. The CDR3 spans 11 residues. Germline V gives CDR1 WSHSY, CDR2 SAAADI. CDR3 in amino acids: CASSDTYEQYF. The CDR3 coding sequence is TGCGCCAGCAGCGATACCTACGAGCAGTACTTC.

This clonotype was seen only a few times. The V call is TRBV30, the J call TRBJ2-7, with D possibly TRBD1 on 5 matching bases. This CDR3 has 13 amino acids. Trimming stripped 1 base from V and 3 bases from J, with 10 bases between. CDR1 and CDR2 (germline): GTSNPN, SVGIG (reference sequence). CDR3: CAWSGGQGYEQYF. The CDR3 DNA reads as TGTGCCTGGAGTGGTGGCCAGGGCTACGAGCAGTACTTC.

This clonotype has more than one count but fewer than ten. This chain uses TRBV10-3 with TRBJ2-7; D might be TRBD1 (6 bases). Germline V gene data show CDR1 as ENHRY and CDR2 as SYGVKD. Trimming took 5 bases from V and 6 from J, leaving 17 bases between them. This CDR3 has 14 amino acids. The CDR3 protein is CAISYSLDSREQYF. The DNA of the CDR3 is TGTGCCATCAGTTATTCGTTGGACAGCCGCGAGCAGTACTTC.

A word on this clonotype: Just one base apart from a much larger clone, this may be a read error. This chain connects TRBV12-3 or TRBV12-4 to TRBJ2-5, with a tentative D call TRBD1 (5 bases). The CDR3 extends over 14 amino acids. For the CDR3, the DNA is TGTGCCAGCAGAAATAGGGCAGGGATAGAGACCCAGTGCTTC. The encoded protein is CASRNRAGIETQCF.

The chain recombines TRBV7-3 with TRBJ1-1, with 7 bases matching TRBD1. The V gene's germline CDR1 is SGHTA and CDR2 FQGTGA. Trimming took 5 bases from V and 3 from J; bases not matched to a gene: 9. The CDR3 spans 15 residues. DNA of the CDR3: TGTGCCAGCAGCATCACCGGGACAGCACACACTGAAGCTTTCTTT. It yields the protein CASSITGTAHTEAFF.

This clonotype was counted between two and nine times. J is TRBJ1-6 and V is TRBV4-1, with 10 bases aligning to TRBD1. With V trimmed by 3 bases and J by 9 bases, 5 bases remained unmatched. The CDR3 loop spans 15 amino acids. The germline CDR1 and CDR2 sequences are MGHRA and YSYEKL. CDR3 loop: CASSQTGTGVSPLHF. Written as DNA, the CDR3 is TGCGCCAGCAGCCAGACCGGGACAGGGGTTTCACCCCTCCACTTT.

Regarding this clonotype: This may arise from a read error, as a much more abundant clone is one base away. J is TRBJ2-5 and V is TRBV4-3; D may correspond to TRBD1 or TRBD2 (5 bases each). Germline loops: CDR1 LGHNA, CDR2 YSLEER. This CDR3 is 16 amino acids long. Written as DNA, the CDR3 is TGCGCCAGCAGCCTAGCTCTTGACAGTTTTGGGGAGACCCGGTACTTC. It yields the protein CASSLALDSFGETRYF.

This clonotype occurred a few times. This chain joins TRBV5-4 and TRBJ2-7; 7 nucleotides match TRBD1. Looked up from germline, CDR1 is SGHNT and CDR2 is YYREEE (reference sequence). CDR3 length equals 16 residues. V shed 2 bases and J 0 bases; nucleotides not matched to a gene: 8. Here the CDR3 DNA reads TGTGCCAGCAGCTTCAGAGGGGGCCAGAGCTCCTACGAGCAGTACTTC. Amino acid sequence: CASSFRGGQSSYEQYF.

The rearrangement joins TRBV7-8 to TRBJ1-3; TRBD1 is a possible D gene (6 bases). Germline V CDR1 and CDR2: SGHVS, FQNEAQ. The CDR3 runs 18 residues. V was trimmed by 5 bases and J by 0 bases, leaving 20 bases between them. The CDR3 spells CASSDDRSGIFSGNTIYF. CDR3 coding DNA: TGTGCCAGCAGCGACGACAGGAGCGGTATCTTCTCTGGAAACACCATATATTTT.

This clonotype was counted ten times or more. J is TRBJ1-4 and V is TRBV13, with unresolved D. This CDR3 contains 15 residues. The germline V gene encodes CDR1 PRHDT and CDR2 FYEKMQ (reference sequence). The V end was cut by 2 bases, the J end by 5 bases, with 12 bases between. CDR3 sequence (DNA): TGTGCCAGCAGCTTAATGACCGCGGGAAATGAAAAACTGTTTTTT. Its translation: CASSLMTAGNEKLFF.

The rearrangement joins TRBV6-2 or TRBV6-3 to TRBJ2-1; D remains ambiguous. V lost 7 bases and J lost 10, with 14 bases in between. Germline V gives CDR1 MNHEY, CDR2 SVGEGT. The CDR3 is 12 amino acids. The CDR3 DNA reads as TGTGCCAGCAATATACCCCAGTACGAGCAGTTCTTC. Protein sequence: CASNIPQYEQFF.

In its sample, this clonotype was seen a few times. The chain links TRBV5-1 to TRBJ2-7; 8 nucleotides agree with TRBD1. The CDR3 runs 13 residues. Trimming at V came to 10 bases and at J to 6 bases, leaving 12 bases not matched to a gene. In germline, CDR1 is SGHRS, CDR2 YFSETQ. The CDR3 loop is CARTGTGSGEQYF. Written as DNA, the CDR3 is TGCGCCCGCACAGGGACAGGTTCGGGCGAGCAGTACTTC.

The genes are TRBV7-9 and TRBJ2-5, with unresolved D. V shed 1 base and J shed 9 bases, with 6 bases lying between them. The CDR3 has 11 amino acids. CDR1 is SEHNR and CDR2 is FQNEAQ in the germline V gene (reference sequence). The chain's CDR3 is CASSLGSPQYF. For the CDR3, the DNA is TGTGCCAGCAGCTTAGGCAGCCCCCAGTACTTC.

This clonotype was counted ten times or more. This rearrangement joins TRBV20-1 to TRBJ2-2, with 8 nucleotides matching TRBD1. CDR1 and CDR2 from the germline V gene are DFQATT and SNEGSKA (reference sequence). J was trimmed by 0 bases and V by 5 bases; bases with no gene match: 8. This CDR3 spans 16 amino acids. The DNA of the CDR3 is TGCAGTGCTGAGAAACGGGACAGGACGAACACCGGGGAGCTGTTTTTT. Its translation: CSAEKRDRTNTGELFF.

At least ten counts were recorded for this clonotype. The rearrangement joins TRBV4-1 to TRBJ1-5; 9 positions agree with TRBD1. V lost 0 bases and J lost 2; bases outside the gene matches: 2. The CDR3 is made up of 16 amino acids. Germline values: CDR1 MGHRA, CDR2 YSYEKL. The CDR3 region has the DNA TGCGCCAGCAGCCAAGAGGGACAGGGTGGCAATCAGCCCCAGCATTTT. It codes for CASSQEGQGGNQPQHF.

The chain employs TRBV6-1 and TRBJ2-1; unclear D gene. The CDR3 is made up of 14 amino acids. The germline V gene has CDR1 MNHNS and CDR2 SASEGT. The V end lost 3 bases, the J end lost 10 bases, and 16 bases lay between the germline ends. For the CDR3, the DNA is TGTGCCAGCAGTGACCCCCGCCTGCATAAGGAGCAGTTCTTC. Amino acids: CASSDPRLHKEQFF.

This clonotype was detected a few times. The V gene is TRBV3-1, the J gene TRBJ2-5; D gene ambiguous. CDR1 and CDR2 (germline): LGHDT, YNNKEL (reference sequence). V lost 4 bases and J 6 bases, leaving 24 bases between the germline ends. The CDR3 covers 17 residues. The CDR3, as DNA: TGTGCCAGCAGCCGAACGCGAGGATTGCTAGATAGGCAGACCCAGTACTTC. It yields the protein CASSRTRGLLDRQTQYF.